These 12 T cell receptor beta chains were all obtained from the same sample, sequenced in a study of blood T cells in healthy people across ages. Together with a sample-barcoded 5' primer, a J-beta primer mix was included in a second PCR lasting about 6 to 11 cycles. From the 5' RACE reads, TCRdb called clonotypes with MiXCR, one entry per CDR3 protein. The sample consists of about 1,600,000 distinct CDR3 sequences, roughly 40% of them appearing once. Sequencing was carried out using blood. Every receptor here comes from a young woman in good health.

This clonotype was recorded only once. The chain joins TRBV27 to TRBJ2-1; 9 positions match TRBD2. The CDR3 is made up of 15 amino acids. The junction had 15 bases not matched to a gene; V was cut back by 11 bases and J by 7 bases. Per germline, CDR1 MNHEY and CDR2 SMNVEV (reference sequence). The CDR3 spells CASISAGGGRNEQFF. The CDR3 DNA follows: TGTGCCTCCATCTCAGCGGGGGGAGGTAGAAATGAGCAGTTCTTC.

The CDR3 sequence is CASSLESRAGYTF. The DNA of the CDR3 is TGTGCCAGCAGCTTAGAGTCCAGGGCCGGCTACACCTTC. The V and J genes are TRBV7-9 and TRBJ1-2, with D possibly matching TRBD1 (5 bases). Germline assignment: CDR1 SEHNR and CDR2 FQNEAQ (reference sequence). Between the trimmed V and J ends, which lost 1 base and 8 bases, there was a span of 11 bases. This CDR3 spans 13 amino acids. The full variable domain, its missing parts supplied by reference TRBV7-9 and TRBJ1-2, is DTGVSQNPRHKITKRGQNVTFRCDPISEHNRLYWYRQTLGQGPEFLTYFQNEAQLEKSRLLSDRFSAERPKGSFSTLEIQRTEQGDSAMYLCASSLESRAGYTFGSGTRLTVV.

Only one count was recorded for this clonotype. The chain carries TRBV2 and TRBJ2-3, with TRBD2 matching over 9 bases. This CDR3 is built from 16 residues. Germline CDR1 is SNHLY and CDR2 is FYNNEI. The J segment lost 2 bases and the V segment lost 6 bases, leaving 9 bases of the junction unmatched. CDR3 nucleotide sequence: TGTGCCAGCAGACCAATTAGCGGGGGAGCCACAGATACGCAGTATTTT. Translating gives CASRPISGGATDTQYF.

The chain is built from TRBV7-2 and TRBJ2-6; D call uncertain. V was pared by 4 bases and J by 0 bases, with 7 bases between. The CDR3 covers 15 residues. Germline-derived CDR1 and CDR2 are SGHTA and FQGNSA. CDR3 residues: CASSSLFSGANVLTF. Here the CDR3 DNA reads TGTGCCAGCAGCTCACTGTTCTCTGGGGCCAACGTCCTGACTTTC.

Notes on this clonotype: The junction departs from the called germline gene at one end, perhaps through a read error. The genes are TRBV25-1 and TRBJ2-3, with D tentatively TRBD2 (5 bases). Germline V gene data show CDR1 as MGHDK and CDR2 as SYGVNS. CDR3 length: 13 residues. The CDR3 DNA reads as TGTGCCAGCCGAGCGGACCTCACAGATATGCAGTATTTT. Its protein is CASRADLTDMQYF.

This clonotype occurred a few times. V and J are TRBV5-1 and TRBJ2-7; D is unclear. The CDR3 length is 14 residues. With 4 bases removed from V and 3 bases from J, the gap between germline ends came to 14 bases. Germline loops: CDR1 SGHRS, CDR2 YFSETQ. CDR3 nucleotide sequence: TGCGCCAGCAGCGGTGTCGGCCCATACTACGAGCAGTACTTC. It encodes CASSGVGPYYEQYF. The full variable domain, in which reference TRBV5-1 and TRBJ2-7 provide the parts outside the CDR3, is KAGVTQTPRYLIKTRGQQVTLSCSPISGHRSVSWYQQTPGQGLQFLFEYFSETQRNKGNFPGRFSGRQFSNSRSEMNVSTLELGDSALYLCASSGVGPYYEQYFGPGTRLTVT.

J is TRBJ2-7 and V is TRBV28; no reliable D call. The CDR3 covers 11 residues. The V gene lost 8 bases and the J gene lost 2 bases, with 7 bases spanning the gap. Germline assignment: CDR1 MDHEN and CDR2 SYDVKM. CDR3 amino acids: CASATTYEQYF. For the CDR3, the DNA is TGTGCCAGCGCCACTACCTACGAGCAGTACTTC. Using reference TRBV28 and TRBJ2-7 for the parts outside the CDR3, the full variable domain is DVKVTQSSRYLVKRTGEKVFLECVQDMDHENMFWYRQDPGLGLRLIYFSYDVKMKEKGDIPEGYSVSREKKERFSLILESASTNQTSMYLCASATTYEQYFGPGTRLTVT.

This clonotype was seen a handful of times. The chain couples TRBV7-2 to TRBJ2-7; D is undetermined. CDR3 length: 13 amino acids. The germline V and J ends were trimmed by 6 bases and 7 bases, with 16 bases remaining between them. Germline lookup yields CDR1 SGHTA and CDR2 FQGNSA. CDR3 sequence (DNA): TGTGCCAGCAGTTCCACTGGGCGTAGGGAGCAGTACTTC. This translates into CASSSTGRREQYF.

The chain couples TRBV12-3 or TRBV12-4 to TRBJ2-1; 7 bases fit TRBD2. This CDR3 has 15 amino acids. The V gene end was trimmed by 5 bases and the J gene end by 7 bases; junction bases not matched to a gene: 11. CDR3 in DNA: TGTGCCAGCAGTCAGCGGGGCGAGGTACTAAATGAGCAGTTCTTC. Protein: CASSQRGEVLNEQFF.

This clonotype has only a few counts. Here the CDR3 DNA reads TGTGCCAGCAGTGAGCAGGAGACCTATGGCTACACCTTC. The encoded protein is CASSEQETYGYTF. V is TRBV2 and J is TRBJ1-2; the D is unclear. The germline V gene encodes CDR1 SNHLY and CDR2 FYNNEI. V lost 3 bases to trimming and J lost 4 bases, with 9 bases between them. CDR3 length equals 13 residues.

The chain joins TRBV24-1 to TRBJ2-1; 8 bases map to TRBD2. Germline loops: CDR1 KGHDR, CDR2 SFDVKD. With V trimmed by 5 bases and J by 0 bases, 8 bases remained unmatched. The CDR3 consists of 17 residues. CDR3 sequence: CATSAIPGGGSYNEQFF. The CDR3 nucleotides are TGTGCCACCAGTGCCATACCCGGGGGGGGCTCCTACAATGAGCAGTTCTTC.

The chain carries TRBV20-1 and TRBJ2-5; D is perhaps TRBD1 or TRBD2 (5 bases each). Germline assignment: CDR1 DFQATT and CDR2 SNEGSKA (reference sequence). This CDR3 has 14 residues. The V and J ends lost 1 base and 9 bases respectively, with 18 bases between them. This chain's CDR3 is CSARVGELGAAQYF. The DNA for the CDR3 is TGCAGTGCTAGAGTGGGAGAGCTCGGGGCGGCCCAGTACTTC.